The present entry profiles one TCR beta chain with its context. The record originates from a study of PD-L1 blockade in urothelial cancer. Study at large: Analyzed time points were 3 weeks (second dose) and 6 weeks after therapy began.

Germline CDR1 SQVTM, CDR2 ANQGSEA. The CDR3 runs 14 residues. Trimming cost V 5 bases and J 3 bases, with 16 bases left between them. The repertoire was sequenced with immunoSEQ multiplex PCR; TCRdb's copy has only in-frame clones and lacks some. The table shows more than 40,000 clones, with around nine tenths occurring only once. The J gene is TRBJ1-1, the V gene TRBV29-1; D unresolved. Material: PBMCs, obtained around atezolizumab (anti-PD-L1) treatment. This TCR derives from an older woman with urothelial cancer. The CDR3 region is CSVLGQRADTEAFF. In DNA form, the CDR3 reads TGCAGCGTTCTAGGCCAACGAGCGGACACTGAAGCTTTCTTT.